The entry that follows covers one TCR beta chain sequence. The data originate from a study of blood T cell repertoires in COVID-19. Only in-frame clones appear in the TCRdb table, and some are missing; sequencing was by immunoSEQ multiplex PCR. The table has fewer than 100,000 clones, 80% to 90% seen once. Trimming removed 5 bases at V and 4 bases at J, with 17 bases between. Germline V gene lookup returns CDR1 MDHEN and CDR2 SYDVKM. The CDR3 extends over 15 amino acids. What was sequenced was peripheral blood. The source is a human donor with acute or convalescent COVID-19. The donor label of this sample is uncertain. V gene TRBV28 combines with J gene TRBJ1-1; possible D gene TRBD1, 5 bases. The CDR3 region has the DNA TGTGCCAGCAGTCCCAACGGGGGAATGGTCACTGAAGCTTTCTTT. Its protein product is CASSPNGGMVTEAFF.